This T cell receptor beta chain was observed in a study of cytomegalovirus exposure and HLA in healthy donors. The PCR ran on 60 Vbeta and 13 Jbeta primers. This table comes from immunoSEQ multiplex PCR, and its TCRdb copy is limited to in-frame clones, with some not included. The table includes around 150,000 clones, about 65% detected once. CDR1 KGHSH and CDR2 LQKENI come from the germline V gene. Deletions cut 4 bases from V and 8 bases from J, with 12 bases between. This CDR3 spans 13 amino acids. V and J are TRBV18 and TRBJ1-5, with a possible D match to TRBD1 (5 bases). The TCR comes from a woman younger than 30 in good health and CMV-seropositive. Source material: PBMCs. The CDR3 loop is CASSQQGFEPQHF. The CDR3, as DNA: TGTGCCAGCTCACAGCAGGGTTTTGAGCCCCAGCATTTT.